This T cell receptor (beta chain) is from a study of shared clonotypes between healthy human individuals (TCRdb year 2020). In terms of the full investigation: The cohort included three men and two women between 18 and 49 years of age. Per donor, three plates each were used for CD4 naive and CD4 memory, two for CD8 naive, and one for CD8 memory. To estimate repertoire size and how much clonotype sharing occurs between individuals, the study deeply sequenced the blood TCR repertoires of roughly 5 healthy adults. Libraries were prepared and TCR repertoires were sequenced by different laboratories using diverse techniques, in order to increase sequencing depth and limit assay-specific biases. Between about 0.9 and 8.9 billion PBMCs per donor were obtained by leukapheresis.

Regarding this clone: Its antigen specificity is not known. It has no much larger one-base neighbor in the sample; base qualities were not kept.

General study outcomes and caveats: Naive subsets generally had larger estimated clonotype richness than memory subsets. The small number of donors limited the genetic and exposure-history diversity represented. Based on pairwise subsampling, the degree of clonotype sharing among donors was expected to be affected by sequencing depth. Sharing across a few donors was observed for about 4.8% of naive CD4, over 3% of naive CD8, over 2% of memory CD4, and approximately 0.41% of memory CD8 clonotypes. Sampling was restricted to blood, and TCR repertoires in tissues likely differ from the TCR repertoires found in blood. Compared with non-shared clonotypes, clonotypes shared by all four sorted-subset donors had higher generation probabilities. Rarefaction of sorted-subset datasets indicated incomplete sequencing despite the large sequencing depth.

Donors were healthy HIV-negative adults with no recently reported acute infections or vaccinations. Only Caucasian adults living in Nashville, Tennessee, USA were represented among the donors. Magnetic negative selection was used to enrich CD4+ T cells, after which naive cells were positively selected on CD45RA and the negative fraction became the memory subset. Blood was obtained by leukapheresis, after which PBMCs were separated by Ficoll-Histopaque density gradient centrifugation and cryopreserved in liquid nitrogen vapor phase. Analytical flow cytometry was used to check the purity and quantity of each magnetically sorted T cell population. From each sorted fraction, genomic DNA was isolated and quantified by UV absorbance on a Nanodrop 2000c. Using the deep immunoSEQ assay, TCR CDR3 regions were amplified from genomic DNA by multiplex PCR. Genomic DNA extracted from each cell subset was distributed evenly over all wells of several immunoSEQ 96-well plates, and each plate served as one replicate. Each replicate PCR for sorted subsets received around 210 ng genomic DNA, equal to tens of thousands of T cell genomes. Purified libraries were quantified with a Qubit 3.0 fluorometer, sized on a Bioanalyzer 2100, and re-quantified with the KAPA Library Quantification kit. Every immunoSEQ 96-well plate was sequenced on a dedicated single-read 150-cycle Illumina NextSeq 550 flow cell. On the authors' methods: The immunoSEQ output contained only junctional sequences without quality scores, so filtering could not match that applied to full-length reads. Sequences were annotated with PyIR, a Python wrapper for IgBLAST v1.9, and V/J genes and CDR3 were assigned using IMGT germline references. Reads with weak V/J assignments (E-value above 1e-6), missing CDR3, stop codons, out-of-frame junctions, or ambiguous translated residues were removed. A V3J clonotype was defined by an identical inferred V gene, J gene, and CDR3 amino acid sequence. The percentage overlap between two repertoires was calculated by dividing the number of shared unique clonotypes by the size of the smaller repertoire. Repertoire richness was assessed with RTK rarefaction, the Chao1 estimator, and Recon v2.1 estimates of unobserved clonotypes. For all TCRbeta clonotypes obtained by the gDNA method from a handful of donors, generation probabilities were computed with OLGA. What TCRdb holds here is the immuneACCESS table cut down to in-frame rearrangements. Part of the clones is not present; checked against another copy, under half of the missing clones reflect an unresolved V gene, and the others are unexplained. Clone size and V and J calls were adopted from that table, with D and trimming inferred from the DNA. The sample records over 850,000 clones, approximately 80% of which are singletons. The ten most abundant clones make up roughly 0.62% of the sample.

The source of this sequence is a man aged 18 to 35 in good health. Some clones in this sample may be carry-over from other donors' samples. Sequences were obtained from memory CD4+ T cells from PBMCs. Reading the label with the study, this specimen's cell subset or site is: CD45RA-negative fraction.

The encoded CDR3 is CASSFLGVYNEQFF. The nucleotide sequence reads as follows: TGTGCCAGCAGCTTTCTGGGCGTCTACAATGAGCAGTTCTTC. This sequence uses TRBV7-9 and TRBJ2-1; the D gene lacks a confident call. From cysteine to phenylalanine, the CDR3 is 14 amino acids long. Just the 42-base CDR3 DNA is kept, in frame starting at base 1. The trim is 3 bases for V and 3 bases for J, with a gap of 9 bases between the germline ends. Sequences SEHNR (CDR1) and FQNEAQ (CDR2) are obtained from the germline V gene (reference sequence).